This T cell receptor (beta chain) originates from a study of blood T cells in healthy people across ages. Study findings and constraints: Leaving the PBMCs unsorted stopped any conclusive comparison of naive versus antigen-experienced cells.

Through a sample-barcoded 5' primer and a J-beta primer mix, a second PCR was run for roughly 6 to 11 cycles. MiXCR was run by TCRdb on the 5' RACE reads, yielding one entry per CDR3 protein. The sample has 790,000 or so distinct CDR3 sequences; around half are singletons. A remark on this clonotype: Antigen specificity is unknown.

It was around 9 milliliters of peripheral blood that were drawn from each donor. The sequence was collected from an elderly man in good health. The sample was blood.

CDR3 in DNA: TGTGCCAGCAGTCCTCCTAGCGGGATAACAGATACGCAGTATTTT. Protein product: CASSPPSGITDTQYF. The chain links TRBV12-3 or TRBV12-4 to TRBJ2-3, with 9 bases lining up with TRBD2. Trimming cost V 5 bases and J 3 bases; bases outside gene matches: 6. The CDR3 has 15 amino acids.